The rows below give T cell receptor beta chains drawn from one sample of a study of blood T cell repertoires in COVID-19. Clones were read by immunoSEQ multiplex PCR, and TCRdb kept only the in-frame ones, dropping some. This table has 200,000 to 250,000 clones, around 87% appearing once. Sequencing was carried out using PBMCs or T cells enriched from blood (not recorded which). These receptors were obtained from a man aged 25-45 years who had been exposed to COVID-19. Each CDR3 is given with its conserved first and last residue. Each record gives: V gene, D gene, J gene, clone size, CDR3 DNA, CDR3 protein. A D gene is named only where the DNA matches it firmly. For some rows the clone size is stated as once, few or many, or as a class when expanded; others skip it.

V gene: TRBV18; D gene: TRBD1; J gene: TRBJ1-2; clone size: -; CDR3 DNA: TGTGCCAGCTCACCGGGGGACAGTAACTATGGCTACACCTTC; CDR3 protein: CASSPGDSNYGYTF
V gene: TRBV5-1; D gene: -; J gene: TRBJ1-3; clone size: -; CDR3 DNA: TGCGCCAGCACAGTCGCAGGGGTCGATGGAAACACCATATATTTT; CDR3 protein: CASTVAGVDGNTIYF
V gene: TRBV19; D gene: TRBD2; J gene: TRBJ2-1; clone size: -; CDR3 DNA: TGTGCCAGTACTTATGGACTAGAAACCTACAATGAGCAGTTCTTC; CDR3 protein: CASTYGLETYNEQFF
V gene: TRBV2; D gene: -; J gene: TRBJ1-5; clone size: few; CDR3 DNA: TGTGCCAGCAGTGAAATTATAAATAGCAATCAGCCCCAGCATTTT; CDR3 protein: CASSEIINSNQPQHF
V gene: TRBV3-1/TRBV3-2; D gene: -; J gene: TRBJ2-5; clone size: -; CDR3 DNA: TGTGCCAGCAGCCAAGTCCCTACAGGGCAAGAGACCCAGTACTTC; CDR3 protein: CASSQVPTGQETQYF
V gene: TRBV7-2; D gene: -; J gene: TRBJ1-6; clone size: -; CDR3 DNA: TGTGCCAGCAGCTTAGTTACGGATTCACCCCTCCACTTT; CDR3 protein: CASSLVTDSPLHF
V gene: TRBV12-3/TRBV12-4; D gene: -; J gene: TRBJ1-5; clone size: -; CDR3 DNA: TGTGCCAGTAGTGGGGGGAGGGATCAGCCCCAGCATTTT; CDR3 protein: CASSGGRDQPQHF
V gene: TRBV7-2; D gene: TRBD1; J gene: TRBJ2-6; clone size: -; CDR3 DNA: TGTGCCAGCAGCTCCGAAATAACAGGGGTTGGGGCCAACGTCCTGACTTTC; CDR3 protein: CASSSEITGVGANVLTF
V gene: TRBV5-4; D gene: -; J gene: TRBJ2-7; clone size: -; CDR3 DNA: TGTGCCAGCAGCTTGGAGTTTGGACAGAGCTACGAGCAGTACTTC; CDR3 protein: CASSLEFGQSYEQYF
V gene: TRBV19; D gene: TRBD1; J gene: TRBJ1-2; clone size: -; CDR3 DNA: TGTGCCAGTAGTATAGTCTGGCGGGACAGCCCAGCTAACTATGGCTACACCTTC; CDR3 protein: CASSIVWRDSPANYGYTF
V gene: TRBV7-2; D gene: TRBD2; J gene: TRBJ2-7; clone size: -; CDR3 DNA: TGTGCCAGCAGCTTAGATTATCCCCCTAGTGGGGGGGGGTACGAGCAGTACTTC; CDR3 protein: CASSLDYPPSGGGYEQYF
V gene: TRBV7-6; D gene: TRBD2; J gene: TRBJ2-3; clone size: -; CDR3 DNA: TGTGCCAGCAGCCCCTGGTCGGGGGGGCCTCGAACAGATACGCAGTATTTT; CDR3 protein: CASSPWSGGPRTDTQYF
V gene: TRBV21-1; D gene: -; J gene: TRBJ2-7; clone size: -; CDR3 DNA: TGTGCCAGCAGCAAAGATTGGGCAATTATCGAGCAGTACTTC; CDR3 protein: CASSKDWAIIEQYF
V gene: TRBV7-7; D gene: TRBD1; J gene: TRBJ2-1; clone size: -; CDR3 DNA: TGTGCCAGCAGCCCCATTCGGGTAGGGGGCGGCCCTGAGCAGTTCTTC; CDR3 protein: CASSPIRVGGGPEQFF
V gene: TRBV6-5; D gene: -; J gene: TRBJ1-1; clone size: -; CDR3 DNA: TGTGCCAGCAGTTATCAGGCCCAGAACACTGAAGCTTTCTTT; CDR3 protein: CASSYQAQNTEAFF
V gene: TRBV11-2; D gene: TRBD1; J gene: TRBJ1-5; clone size: -; CDR3 DNA: TGTGCCAGCAGCTTGGACAGGGAGGCTCAGCCCCAGCATTTT; CDR3 protein: CASSLDREAQPQHF
V gene: TRBV25-1; D gene: -; J gene: TRBJ1-1; clone size: once; CDR3 DNA: TGTGCCAGCAGTGGCCCGGCGGGGATGACTGAAGCTTTCTTT; CDR3 protein: CASSGPAGMTEAFF
V gene: TRBV5-1; D gene: -; J gene: TRBJ1-6; clone size: -; CDR3 DNA: TGCGCCAGCAGCGTGGCCCTACAGGGTGCTAATTCACCCCTCCACTTT; CDR3 protein: CASSVALQGANSPLHF
V gene: TRBV7-3; D gene: -; J gene: TRBJ2-1; clone size: -; CDR3 DNA: TGTGCCAGCAGCTTCGACAGCTACAATGAGCAGTTCTTC; CDR3 protein: CASSFDSYNEQFF
V gene: TRBV4-1; D gene: TRBD1; J gene: TRBJ1-1; clone size: -; CDR3 DNA: TGCGCCAGCAGCCAAGAATACCGCAAAGCAGCGTTAGGGACAGGGGAAGCTTTCTTT; CDR3 protein: CASSQEYRKAALGTGEAFF
V gene: TRBV30; D gene: -; J gene: TRBJ1-5; clone size: -; CDR3 DNA: TGTGCCTGGAGTGTTAAGGGGGGCAATCAGCCCCAGCATTTT; CDR3 protein: CAWSVKGGNQPQHF
V gene: TRBV13; D gene: -; J gene: TRBJ1-2; clone size: once; CDR3 DNA: TGTGCCAGCAGCCGGAACGGAGCCTATGGCTACACCTTC; CDR3 protein: CASSRNGAYGYTF
V gene: TRBV20-1; D gene: TRBD1; J gene: TRBJ1-2; clone size: -; CDR3 DNA: TGCAGTGCTAGTGGACAGGTCTATGGCTACACCTTC; CDR3 protein: CSASGQVYGYTF
V gene: TRBV27; D gene: TRBD2; J gene: TRBJ2-7; clone size: few; CDR3 DNA: TGTGCCAGCAACAACGGGGGGGCTTTGGGAGAGCAGTACTTC; CDR3 protein: CASNNGGALGEQYF
V gene: TRBV18; D gene: -; J gene: TRBJ2-7; clone size: -; CDR3 DNA: TGTGCCAGCTCACCGACCACCGGGGGAGGCGAGCAGTACTTC; CDR3 protein: CASSPTTGGGEQYF
V gene: TRBV7-9; D gene: -; J gene: TRBJ1-2; clone size: -; CDR3 DNA: TGTGCCAGCAGCCCCCCCGGAGAGCTTTATGGCTACACCTTC; CDR3 protein: CASSPPGELYGYTF
V gene: TRBV15; D gene: -; J gene: TRBJ2-3; clone size: once; CDR3 DNA: TGTGCCACCAGCGCGGCGACAGATACGCAGTATTTT; CDR3 protein: CATSAATDTQYF
V gene: TRBV5-1; D gene: -; J gene: TRBJ2-1; clone size: -; CDR3 DNA: TGCGCCAGCTGGGGCAGGGGTCCCTACAATGAGCAGTTCTTC; CDR3 protein: CASWGRGPYNEQFF
V gene: TRBV6-5; D gene: TRBD1; J gene: TRBJ2-7; clone size: -; CDR3 DNA: TGTGCCAGCAGGCTCCCACCAGGGGGAAGATACGAGCAGTACTTC; CDR3 protein: CASRLPPGGRYEQYF
V gene: TRBV6-5; D gene: TRBD1; J gene: TRBJ1-4; clone size: -; CDR3 DNA: TGTGCCACGACAGGGGTTGAAAAACTGTTTTTT; CDR3 protein: CATTGVEKLFF
V gene: TRBV19; D gene: -; J gene: TRBJ2-7; clone size: -; CDR3 DNA: TGTGCCAGTTCCGGTGGACACTACGAGCAGTACTTC; CDR3 protein: CASSGGHYEQYF